The entry below describes one TCR beta chain. CDR3 size: 13 residues. V dropped 3 bases and J dropped 1 base, with 7 bases sitting between them. In germline, CDR1 is GTSNPN, CDR2 SVGIG (reference sequence). The data are from a study of T cells in Graves' hyperthyroidism and ophthalmopathy. Amplification targeted TCR beta CDR3 regions from RNA transcripts. HTBI primers drove first-round RT-PCR of the TCR CDR3. TCRdb reanalysed the multiplex PCR reads using MiXCR and keeps one entry per CDR3 protein. The sample holds about 770,000 distinct CDR3 sequences, about 17% seen once. Diagnostic decisions used clinical symptoms, serum thyroxine and TRAb, thyroid ultrasound and orbital computed tomography. Fresh peripheral blood, more than 8 ml of it, supplied the PBMCs.

The clonotype comes from a woman aged 45-65 years with Graves' hyperthyroidism that later progressed to Graves' ophthalmopathy. The sample consisted of blood. The J gene is TRBJ1-3, the V gene TRBV30, with no clear D. The chain's CDR3 is CAWSGGSGNTIYF. The CDR3, as DNA: TGTGCCTGGAGCGGCGGATCTGGAAACACCATATATTTT.